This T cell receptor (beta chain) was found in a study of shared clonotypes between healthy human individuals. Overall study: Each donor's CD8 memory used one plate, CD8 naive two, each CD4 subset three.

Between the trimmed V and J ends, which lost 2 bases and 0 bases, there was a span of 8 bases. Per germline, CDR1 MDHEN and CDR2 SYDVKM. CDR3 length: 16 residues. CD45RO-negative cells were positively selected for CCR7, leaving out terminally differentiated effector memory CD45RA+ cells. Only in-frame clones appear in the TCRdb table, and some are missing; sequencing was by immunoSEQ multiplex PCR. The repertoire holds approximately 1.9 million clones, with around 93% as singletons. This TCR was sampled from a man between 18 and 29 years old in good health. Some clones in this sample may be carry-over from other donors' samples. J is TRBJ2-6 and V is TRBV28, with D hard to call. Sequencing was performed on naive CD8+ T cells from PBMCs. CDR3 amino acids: CASSLGRHSGANVLTF. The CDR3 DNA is TGTGCCAGCAGTTTAGGACGCCACTCTGGGGCCAACGTCCTGACTTTC.